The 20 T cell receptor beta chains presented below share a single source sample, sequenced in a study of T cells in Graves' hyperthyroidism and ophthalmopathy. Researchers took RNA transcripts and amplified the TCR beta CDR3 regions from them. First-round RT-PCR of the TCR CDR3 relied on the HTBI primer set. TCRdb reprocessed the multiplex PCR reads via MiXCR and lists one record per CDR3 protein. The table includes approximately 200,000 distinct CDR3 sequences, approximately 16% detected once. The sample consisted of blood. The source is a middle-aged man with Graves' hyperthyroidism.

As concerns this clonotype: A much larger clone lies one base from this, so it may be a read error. The CDR3 loop reads CASSFGLRGDEQLF. The DNA for the CDR3 is TGTGCCAGCAGTTTTGGGCTTCGAGGGGATGAGCAGCTCTTC. This chain links TRBV7-3 with TRBJ2-1; D might be TRBD1 or TRBD2, each matching 5 bases. The CDR3 loop spans 14 amino acids. CDR1 SGHTA and CDR2 FQGTGA come from the germline V gene.

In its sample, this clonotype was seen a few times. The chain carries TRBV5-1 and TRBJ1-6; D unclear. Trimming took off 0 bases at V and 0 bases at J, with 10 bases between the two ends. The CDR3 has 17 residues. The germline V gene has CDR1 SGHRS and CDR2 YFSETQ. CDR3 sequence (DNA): TGCGCCAGCAGCTTGGCTGTACCGAGCTCCTATAATTCACCCCTCCACTTT. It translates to CASSLAVPSSYNSPLHF.

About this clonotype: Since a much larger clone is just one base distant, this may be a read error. The CDR3 is CASSLKSRPETQYF. The DNA of the CDR3 is TGTGCCAGCAGCTTAAAAAGTAGACCGGAGACCCAGTACTTC. The V and J genes are TRBV7-6 and TRBJ2-5; the D is unclear. The CDR3 has 14 amino acids. The V end was cut by 2 bases, the J end by 5 bases, with 12 bases between. Germline CDR1 reads SGHVS; CDR2 reads FNYEAQ.

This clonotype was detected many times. CDR3 nucleotides: TGTGCCAGCGGGACAGGGTCCGGGGAGCTGTTTTTT. Amino acid sequence: CASGTGSGELFF. This sequence joins TRBV12-3 or TRBV12-4 and TRBJ2-2, with TRBD1 matching over 9 bases. The length of the CDR3 is 12 residues. J was trimmed by 6 bases and V by 8 bases; bases with no gene match: 1.

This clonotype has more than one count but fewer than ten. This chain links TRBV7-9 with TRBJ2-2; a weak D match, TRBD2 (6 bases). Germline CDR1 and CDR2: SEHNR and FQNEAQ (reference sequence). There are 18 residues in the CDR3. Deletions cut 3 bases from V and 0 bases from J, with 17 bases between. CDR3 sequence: CASSFPNSRGANTGELFF. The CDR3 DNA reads TGTGCCAGCAGCTTCCCAAACTCGCGGGGCGCGAACACCGGGGAGCTGTTTTTT.

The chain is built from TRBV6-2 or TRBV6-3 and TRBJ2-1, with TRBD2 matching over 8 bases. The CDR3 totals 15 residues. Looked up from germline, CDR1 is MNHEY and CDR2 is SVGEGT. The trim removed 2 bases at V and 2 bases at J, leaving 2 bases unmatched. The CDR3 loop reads CASSYRAGAYNEQFF. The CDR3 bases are TGTGCCAGCAGTTACAGAGCGGGGGCCTACAATGAGCAGTTCTTC.

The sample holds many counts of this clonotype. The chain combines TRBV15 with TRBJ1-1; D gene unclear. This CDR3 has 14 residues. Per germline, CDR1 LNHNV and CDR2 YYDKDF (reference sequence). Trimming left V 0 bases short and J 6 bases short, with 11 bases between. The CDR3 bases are TGTGCCACCAGCAGAGATCGGGCAGCTCCTGAAGCTTTCTTT. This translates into CATSRDRAAPEAFF.

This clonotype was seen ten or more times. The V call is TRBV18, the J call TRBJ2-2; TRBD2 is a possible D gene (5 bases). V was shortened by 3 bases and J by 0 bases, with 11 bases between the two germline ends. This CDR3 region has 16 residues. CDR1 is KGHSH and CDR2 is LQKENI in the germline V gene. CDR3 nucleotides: TGTGCCAGCTCACCCTTCGACGGGACGAACACCGGGGAGCTGTTTTTT. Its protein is CASSPFDGTNTGELFF. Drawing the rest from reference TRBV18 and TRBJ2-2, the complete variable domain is NAGVMQNPRHLVRRRGQEARLRCSPMKGHSHVYWYRQLPEEGLKFMVYLQKENIIDESGMPKERFSAEFPKEGPSILRIQQVVRGDSAAYFCASSPFDGTNTGELFFGEGSRLTVL.

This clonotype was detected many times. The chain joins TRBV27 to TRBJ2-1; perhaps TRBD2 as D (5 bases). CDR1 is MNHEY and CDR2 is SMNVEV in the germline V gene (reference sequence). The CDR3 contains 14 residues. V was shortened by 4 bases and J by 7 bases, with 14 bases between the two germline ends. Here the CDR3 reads CASSSTMTENEQFF. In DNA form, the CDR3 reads TGTGCCAGCAGTTCGACTATGACTGAAAATGAGCAGTTCTTC.

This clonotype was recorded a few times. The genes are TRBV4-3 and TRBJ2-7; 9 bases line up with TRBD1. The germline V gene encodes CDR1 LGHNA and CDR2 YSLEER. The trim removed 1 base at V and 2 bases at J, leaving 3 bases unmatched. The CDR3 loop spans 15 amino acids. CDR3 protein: CASSQVWDRAYEQYF. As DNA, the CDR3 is TGCGCCAGCAGCCAAGTTTGGGACAGGGCCTACGAGCAGTACTTC.

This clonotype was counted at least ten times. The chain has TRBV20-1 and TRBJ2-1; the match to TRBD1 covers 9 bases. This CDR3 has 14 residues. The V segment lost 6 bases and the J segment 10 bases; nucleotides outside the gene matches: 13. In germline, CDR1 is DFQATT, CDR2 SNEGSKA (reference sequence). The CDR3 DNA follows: TGCAGTGCCTCATCCGGACAGGGGACATGGGAGCAGTTCTTC. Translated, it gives CSASSGQGTWEQFF.

DNA of the CDR3: TGTGCCAGCAGCTCGATCGCGTCTTCCGGCGGGGAGCAGTACTTC. Its translation is CASSSIASSGGEQYF. This chain links TRBV7-2 with TRBJ2-7; tentative D call: TRBD2 (5 bases). The V gene's germline CDR1 is SGHTA and CDR2 FQGNSA. CDR3 length equals 15 residues. Trimming left V 4 bases short and J 7 bases short, with 20 bases between.

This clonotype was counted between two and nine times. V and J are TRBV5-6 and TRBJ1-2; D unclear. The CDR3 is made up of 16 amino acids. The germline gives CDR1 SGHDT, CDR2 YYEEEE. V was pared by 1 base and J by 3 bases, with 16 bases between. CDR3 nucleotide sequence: TGTGCCAGCAGCTTGTTCATCTCCCCGTTAGACTATGGCTACACCTTC. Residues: CASSLFISPLDYGYTF.

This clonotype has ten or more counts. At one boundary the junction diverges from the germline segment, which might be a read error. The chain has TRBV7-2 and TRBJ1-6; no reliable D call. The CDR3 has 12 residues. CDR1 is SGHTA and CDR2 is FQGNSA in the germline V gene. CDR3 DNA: TGTGCCAGCAGCCTAAGGACGGAAGGCCTCTACTTT. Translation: CASSLRTEGLYF.

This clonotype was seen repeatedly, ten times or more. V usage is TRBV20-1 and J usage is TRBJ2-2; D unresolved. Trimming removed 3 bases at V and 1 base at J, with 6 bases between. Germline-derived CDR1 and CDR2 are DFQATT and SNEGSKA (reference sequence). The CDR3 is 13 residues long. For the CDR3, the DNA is TGCAGTGCTAGGCGGAAGAACACCGGGGAGCTGTTTTTT. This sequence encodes CSARRKNTGELFF.

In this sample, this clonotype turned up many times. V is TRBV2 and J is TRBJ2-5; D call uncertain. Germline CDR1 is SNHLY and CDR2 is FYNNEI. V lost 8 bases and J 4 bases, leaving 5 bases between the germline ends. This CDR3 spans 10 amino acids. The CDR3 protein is CASSLETQYF. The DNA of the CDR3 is TGTGCCAGCTCTTTAGAGACCCAGTACTTC. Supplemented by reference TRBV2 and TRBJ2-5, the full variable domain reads EPEVTQTPSHQVTQMGQEVILRCVPISNHLYFYWYRQILGQKVEFLVSFYNNEISEKSEIFDDQFSVERPDGSNFTLKIRSTKLEDSAMYFCASSLETQYFGPGTRLLVL.

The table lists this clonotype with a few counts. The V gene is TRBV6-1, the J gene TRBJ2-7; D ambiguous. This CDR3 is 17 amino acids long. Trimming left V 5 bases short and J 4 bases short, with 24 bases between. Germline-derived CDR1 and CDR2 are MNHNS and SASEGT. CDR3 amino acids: CASSHPRLSGEGYEQYF. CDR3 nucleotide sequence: TGTGCCAGCAGTCATCCCCGACTGTCGGGTGAAGGGTACGAGCAGTACTTC.

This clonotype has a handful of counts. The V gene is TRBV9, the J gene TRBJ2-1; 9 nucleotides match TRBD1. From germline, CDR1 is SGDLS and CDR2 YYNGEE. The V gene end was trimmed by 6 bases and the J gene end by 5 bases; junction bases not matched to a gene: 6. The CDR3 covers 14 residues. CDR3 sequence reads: CASNRDRVDNEQFF. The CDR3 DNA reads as TGTGCCAGCAACCGGGACAGGGTTGACAATGAGCAGTTCTTC.

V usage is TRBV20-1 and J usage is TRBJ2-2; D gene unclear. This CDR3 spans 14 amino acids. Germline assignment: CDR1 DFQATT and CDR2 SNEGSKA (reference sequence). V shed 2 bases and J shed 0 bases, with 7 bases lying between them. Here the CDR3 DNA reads TGCAGTGCTAGACGTTACGCGAACACCGGGGAGCTGTTTTTT. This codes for CSARRYANTGELFF.

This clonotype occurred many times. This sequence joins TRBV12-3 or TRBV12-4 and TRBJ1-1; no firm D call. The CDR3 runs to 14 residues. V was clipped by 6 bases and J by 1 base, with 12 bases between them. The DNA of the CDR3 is TGTGCCAGCAGGGGTCCTTGGCCGAACACTGAAGCTTTCTTT. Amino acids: CASRGPWPNTEAFF.